Below, one TCR beta chain is given with its context. Its antigen remains unidentified. The entry originates in a study of T cell repertoires in cytomegalovirus infection. Whole-study results and caveats: In two of eight donors, the top clonotype was HLA-C-restricted CMV-specific.

In TCRdb, the reads were re-called with MiXCR into one record per CDR3 protein. Of roughly 200,000 distinct CDR3 sequences in the sample, roughly a sixth were seen once. The sample comprised CD8+ T cells from PBMCs. The source is a human donor in good health (CMV status not recorded). Some clones in this sample may be carry-over from other donors' samples.

CDR3 nucleotide sequence: TGTGCCAGCCAGACCTCCAGGGAGGCCTCCTACAATGAGCAGTTCTTC. It encodes CASQTSREASYNEQFF. The gene calls are TRBV6-2 or TRBV6-3 and TRBJ2-1; tentative D call: TRBD2 (6 bases). CDR1 MNHEY and CDR2 SVGEGT come from the germline V gene. The germline V and J ends were trimmed by 8 bases and 0 bases, with 17 bases remaining between them. The CDR3 extends over 16 amino acids.